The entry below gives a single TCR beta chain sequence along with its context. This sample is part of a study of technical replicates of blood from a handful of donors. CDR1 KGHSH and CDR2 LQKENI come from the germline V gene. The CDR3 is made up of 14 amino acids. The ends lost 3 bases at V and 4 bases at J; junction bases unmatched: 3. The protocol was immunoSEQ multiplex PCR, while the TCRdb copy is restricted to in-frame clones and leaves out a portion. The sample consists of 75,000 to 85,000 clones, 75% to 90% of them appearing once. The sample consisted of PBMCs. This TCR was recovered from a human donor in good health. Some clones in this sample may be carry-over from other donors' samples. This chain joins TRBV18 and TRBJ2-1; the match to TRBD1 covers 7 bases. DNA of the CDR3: TGTGCCAGCTCACCGACAGGGCAATACAATGAGCAGTTCTTC. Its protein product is CASSPTGQYNEQFF.